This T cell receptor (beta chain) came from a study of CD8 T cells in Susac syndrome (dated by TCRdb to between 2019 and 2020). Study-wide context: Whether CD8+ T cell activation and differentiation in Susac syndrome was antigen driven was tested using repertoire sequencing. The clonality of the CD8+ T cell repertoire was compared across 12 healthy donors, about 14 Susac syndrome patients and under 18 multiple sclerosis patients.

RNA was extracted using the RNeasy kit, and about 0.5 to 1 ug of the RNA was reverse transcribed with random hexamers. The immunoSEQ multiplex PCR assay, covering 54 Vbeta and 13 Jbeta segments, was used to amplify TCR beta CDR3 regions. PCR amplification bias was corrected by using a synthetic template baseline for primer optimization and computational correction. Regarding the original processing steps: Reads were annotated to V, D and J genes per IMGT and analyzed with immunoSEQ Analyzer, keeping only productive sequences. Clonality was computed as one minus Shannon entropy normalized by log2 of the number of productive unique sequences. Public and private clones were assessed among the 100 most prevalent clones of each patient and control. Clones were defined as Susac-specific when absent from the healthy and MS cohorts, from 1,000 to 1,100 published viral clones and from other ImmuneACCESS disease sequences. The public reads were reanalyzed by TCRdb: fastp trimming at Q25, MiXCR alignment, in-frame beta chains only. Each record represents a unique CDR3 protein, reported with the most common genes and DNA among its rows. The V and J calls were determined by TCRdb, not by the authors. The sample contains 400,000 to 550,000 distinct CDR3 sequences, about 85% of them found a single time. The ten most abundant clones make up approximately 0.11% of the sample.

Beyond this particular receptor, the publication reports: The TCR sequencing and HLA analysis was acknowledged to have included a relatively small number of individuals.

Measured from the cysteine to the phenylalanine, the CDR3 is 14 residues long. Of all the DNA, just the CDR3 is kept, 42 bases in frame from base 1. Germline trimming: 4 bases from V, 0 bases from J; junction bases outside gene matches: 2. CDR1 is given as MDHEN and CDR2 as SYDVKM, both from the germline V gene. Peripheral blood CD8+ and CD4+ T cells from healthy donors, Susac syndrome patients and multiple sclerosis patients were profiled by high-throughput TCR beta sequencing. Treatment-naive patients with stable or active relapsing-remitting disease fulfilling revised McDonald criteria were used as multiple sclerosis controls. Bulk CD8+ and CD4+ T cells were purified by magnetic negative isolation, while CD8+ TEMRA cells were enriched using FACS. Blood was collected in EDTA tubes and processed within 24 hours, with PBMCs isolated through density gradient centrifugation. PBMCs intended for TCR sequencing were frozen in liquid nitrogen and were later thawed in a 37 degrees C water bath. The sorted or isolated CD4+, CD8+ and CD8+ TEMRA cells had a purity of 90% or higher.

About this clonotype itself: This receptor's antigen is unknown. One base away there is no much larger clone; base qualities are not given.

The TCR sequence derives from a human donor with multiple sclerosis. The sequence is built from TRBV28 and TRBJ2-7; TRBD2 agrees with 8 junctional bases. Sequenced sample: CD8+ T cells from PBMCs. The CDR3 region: CASSSSGFSYEQYF. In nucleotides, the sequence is TGTGCCAGCAGTTCTAGCGGGTTCTCCTACGAGCAGTACTTC.